This T cell receptor beta chain was identified in a study of cytomegalovirus exposure and HLA in healthy donors. Across the study: Out of a few hundred genotyped donors, about 81% belonged to the Caucasian-associated ancestry cluster.

Primers for the PCR totalled 60 Vbeta and 13 Jbeta. The protocol was immunoSEQ multiplex PCR, while the TCRdb copy is restricted to in-frame clones and leaves out a portion. Of 180,000 or so clones in the sample, around 74% were seen once. A remark on this clone: Its antigen is unknown.

Study-wide results and limits: Most subjects' HLA-A and HLA-B alleles were reportedly predicted from TCR beta sequences.

The sample comprised PBMCs. The TCR originated in a female donor in good health and CMV-seronegative.

Written as DNA, the CDR3 is TGTGCCAGCAGTGTTAGACAGTCCCTAGAGACCCAGTACTTC. Residues: CASSVRQSLETQYF. This rearrangement joins TRBV2 to TRBJ2-5, with D perhaps TRBD1 (5 bases). Germline V gene sequence: CDR1 SNHLY, CDR2 FYNNEI. The CDR3 runs 14 residues. V lost 4 bases, J lost 4 bases, and 13 bases lay in between.